Listed below are T cell receptor beta chains from one sample, sequenced in a study of cytomegalovirus exposure and HLA in healthy donors. Only in-frame clones appear in the TCRdb table, and some are missing; sequencing was by immunoSEQ multiplex PCR. The sample includes about 200,000 clones, approximately 79% of them seen just once. Sequencing input: PBMCs. The receptors shown here come from a girl under 10 years old in good health and CMV-seronegative. Both conserved end residues are part of each CDR3.

V gene | CDR3 protein
TRBV19 | CASSLGAGRATSSGANVLTF
TRBV19 | CASSPPLGQGVYGYTF
TRBV7-9 | CASSLAGRAGQPQHF
TRBV7-9 | CASSSGRDTQYF
TRBV5-1 | CASSSQGAKSEQYF
TRBV19 | CASSLGDRFGNTIYF
TRBV7-9 | CASSPGETGELFF
TRBV6-1 | CASSDREGQPQHF
TRBV7-9 | CASSLDGTGGYGYTF
TRBV5-1 | CASSLVQGEAFF
TRBV19 | CASSIGSLTEAFF
TRBV29-1 | CSVRGQGTSGYTF
TRBV5-4 | CASSLEGLGEQFF
TRBV30 | CAWGSGSWSEQFF
TRBV6-4 | CASSDGFGTGMNEQFF
TRBV4-2 | CASSQGLSRGGAEETQYF
TRBV4-1 | CASSQDGLRGIEQYF
TRBV7-9 | CSSSLEDNSQHF
TRBV18 | CASSPGLPQKNTEAFF
TRBV2 | CASRRVSTDTQYF
TRBV20-1 | CSARLAREQYF
TRBV13 | CASSFGEKLFF
TRBV9 | CASRTSGESTGELFF
TRBV5-6 | CASSLPRGNTDTQYF
TRBV29-1 | CSVGTHQETQYF
TRBV5-1 | CASSSRLRNNEQFF
TRBV27 | CASSSLLPTGNNEQFF
TRBV9 | CASSLDRVTDTQYF
TRBV4-1 | CASSPPDQETQYF
TRBV27 | CASSSLGGGLYNEQFF
TRBV11-2 | CASSLEGQGGYTF
TRBV7-9 | CASTGGEIYGYTF
TRBV19 | CATTQIPNYGYTF
TRBV15 | CATSRGGSGTSGVPDTQYF
TRBV5-1 | CASSLSGQPATNEKLFF
TRBV20-1 | CSEQVSDTQYF
TRBV19 | CASTRAGWDRYTEAFF